One and the same sample provided the 17 T cell receptor beta chains below, sequenced in a study. Adaptor-ligated barcode primers were used to amplify TRBV12-4/TRBJ1-2 clonotypes. From the multiplex PCR reads, TCRdb called clonotypes with MiXCR, one entry per CDR3 protein. The sample includes fewer than 500 distinct CDR3 sequences, about 19% seen only once; the top ten take 30% to 40%. Source material: naive CD4+ T cells sorted from blood. Regarding subset: naive CD4+ T cells, CD4+CD45RA+CD25-. The receptors were sampled from a female donor with breast cancer.

The genes are TRBV12-3 or TRBV12-4 and TRBJ1-2; D perhaps matches TRBD1 (5 bases). There are 12 residues in the CDR3. The V end lost 6 bases, the J end lost 8 bases, and 13 bases lay between the germline ends. CDR3 in amino acids: CASSRDGRGYTF. The CDR3, as DNA: TGTGCCAGCAGCAGGGACGGGAGAGGCTACACCTTC.

The chain joins TRBV12-3 or TRBV12-4 to TRBJ1-2, with a tentative D call TRBD1 (6 bases). V was cut by 5 bases and J by 5 bases, with 9 bases left in between. The length of the CDR3 is 12 residues. The CDR3 loop is CASSDRLYGYTF. The DNA of the CDR3 is TGTGCCAGCAGTGACAGGCTTTATGGCTACACCTTC.

In this sample, this clonotype is large. J is TRBJ1-2 and V is TRBV12-3 or TRBV12-4; a possible D gene is TRBD1 (5 bases). Trimming shortened V by 6 bases and J by 8 bases, and 19 bases separated the two germline ends. The CDR3 runs to 14 residues. The CDR3 DNA is TGTGCCAGCAGCCCTACTCTAGACAGACGGGGCTACACCTTC. Its protein is CASSPTLDRRGYTF.

This chain joins TRBV12-3 or TRBV12-4 and TRBJ1-2; D is undetermined. Deletions cut 5 bases from V and 1 base from J, with 5 bases between. This CDR3 spans 12 amino acids. DNA for the CDR3: TGTGCCAGCAGTGGGGTTAACTATGGCTACACCTTC. Translated: CASSGVNYGYTF.

The rearrangement joins TRBV12-3 or TRBV12-4 to TRBJ1-2; tentatively, D is TRBD1 (6 bases). The CDR3 consists of 12 residues. Between the trimmed V and J ends, which lost 5 bases and 8 bases, there was a span of 12 bases. The CDR3, as DNA: TGTGCCAGCAGTCTGACAGGACTAGGCTACACCTTC. It encodes CASSLTGLGYTF.

The J gene is TRBJ1-2, the V gene TRBV12-3 or TRBV12-4; the match to TRBD1 covers 8 bases. V lost 5 bases to trimming and J lost 6 bases; unmatched junction nucleotides: 8. The CDR3 spans 14 residues. The CDR3 loop is CASSPADRENGYTF. CDR3 nucleotides: TGTGCCAGCAGTCCAGCGGACAGGGAGAATGGCTACACCTTC.

This clonotype appeared a single time. This chain uses TRBV12-3 or TRBV12-4 with TRBJ1-2; no clear D. The V gene lost 6 bases and the J gene lost 0 bases, with 5 bases spanning the gap. The CDR3 runs 12 residues. This CDR3 is CASRSTNYGYTF. CDR3 bases: TGTGCCAGCAGGTCCACTAACTATGGCTACACCTTC.

By share, this clonotype ranks as hyperexpanded (1% or more). The genes are TRBV12-3 or TRBV12-4 and TRBJ1-2; weak D call: TRBD1 (5 bases). The CDR3 runs 15 residues. Trimming removed 6 bases from V and 4 bases from J, with 18 bases in between. The CDR3 spells CASSRDSRGSYGYTF. CDR3 in DNA: TGTGCCAGCAGCCGGGACTCCCGAGGGAGCTATGGCTACACCTTC.

This clonotype has ten or more counts. This chain joins TRBV12-3 or TRBV12-4 and TRBJ1-2; unclear D gene. V lost 3 bases and J lost 8, with 19 bases in between. This CDR3 spans 15 amino acids. CDR3 coding DNA: TGTGCCAGCAGTTTGTTATCGGAGTTCGGGGTCGGCTACACCTTC. The encoded protein is CASSLLSEFGVGYTF.

This clonotype is termed large. The rearrangement uses TRBV12-3 or TRBV12-4 and TRBJ1-2; the D is unclear. Trimming pared 5 bases from V and 4 bases from J, leaving 5 bases between. There are 11 residues in the CDR3. The chain's CDR3 is CASSAAYGYTF. The CDR3, as DNA: TGTGCCAGCAGTGCGGCCTATGGCTACACCTTC.

This clonotype has only a few counts. This chain joins TRBV12-3 or TRBV12-4 and TRBJ1-2; no clear D gene. V lost 11 bases and J lost 2, with 24 bases in between. The CDR3 spans 16 residues. The CDR3 DNA reads TGTGCCGGAGCCGTCCGCATGGGTGGGTTGAACTATGGCTACACCTTC. As protein: CAGAVRMGGLNYGYTF.

This clonotype was observed a handful of times. The chain uses TRBV12-3 or TRBV12-4 and TRBJ1-2; 7 bases match TRBD1. Germline trimming cut 5 bases from V and 8 bases from J; bases unmatched to any gene: 2. The CDR3 is 11 residues long. CDR3 region: CASSRQGGYTF. CDR3 nucleotide sequence: TGTGCCAGCAGTCGACAGGGCGGCTACACCTTC.

The genes are TRBV12-3 or TRBV12-4 and TRBJ1-2, with 7 bases aligning to TRBD1. CDR3 length: 13 amino acids. V lost 8 bases and J lost 2; bases outside the gene matches: 5. CDR3 nucleotides: TGTGCCAGCGGGACAGCGGTGAACTATGGCTACACCTTC. This translates into CASGTAVNYGYTF.

In its sample, this clonotype is large. The chain carries TRBV12-3 or TRBV12-4 and TRBJ1-2, with TRBD1 matching over 9 bases. This CDR3 spans 13 amino acids. V lost 6 bases and J lost 8; bases outside the gene matches: 7. Written as DNA, the CDR3 is TGTGCCAGCAGCCCGGGACAGGGAAGGGGCTACACCTTC. Its protein product is CASSPGQGRGYTF.

This clonotype was seen a few times. The rearrangement links TRBV12-3 or TRBV12-4 to TRBJ1-2; D gene ambiguous. V was clipped by 7 bases and J by 7 bases, with 10 bases between them. This CDR3 spans 11 amino acids. The CDR3 coding sequence is TGTGCCAGCAAGAATAAGGGTGGCTACACCTTC. Protein sequence: CASKNKGGYTF.

V gene TRBV12-3 or TRBV12-4 combines with J gene TRBJ1-2, with unresolved D. With 5 bases removed from V and 4 bases from J, the gap between germline ends came to 8 bases. The CDR3 is 12 residues long. This CDR3 reads CASSHRPYGYTF. CDR3 sequence (DNA): TGTGCCAGCAGTCACCGGCCCTATGGCTACACCTTC.

By share, this clonotype counts as large. CDR3 protein: CASGERRHHYGYTF. The CDR3 DNA follows: TGTGCCAGCGGCGAACGGCGGCACCACTATGGCTACACCTTC. V gene TRBV12-3 or TRBV12-4 combines with J gene TRBJ1-2; no definite D call. Trimming cost V 8 bases and J 3 bases, with 16 bases left between them. CDR3 length: 14 residues.